The clone carrying this TCR beta chain was counted a few times. Its specificity is not known. Each CDR3 protein gets one entry after TCRdb re-called the reads with MiXCR. The sample has roughly 60,000 distinct CDR3 sequences; roughly two thirds are singletons. The CDR3 totals 15 residues. Looked up from germline, CDR1 is SGHRS and CDR2 is YFSETQ. Trimming left V 1 base short and J 1 base short, with 12 bases between. This entry is derived from a study of type 1 regulatory T cells. Study summary: This in vitro CD4 product, T-allo10, is enriched for Tr1 cells and alloantigen-specific. Study-level points and caveats: Type 1 regulatory T cells had a more restricted TCR repertoire than non-type 1 regulatory T cells.

The J gene is TRBJ2-7, the V gene TRBV5-1; the D gene is possibly TRBD2 (5 bases). This sequence was found in a human donor in good health. The sample taken for sequencing was cultured non-Tr1 T cells, either the whole culture or a sorted T cell fraction (not recorded which). CDR3 in amino acids: CASSLLSGLSYEQYF. The CDR3 coding sequence is TGCGCCAGCAGCTTGTTAAGCGGATTGTCCTACGAGCAGTACTTC.